Below, 8 T cell receptor beta chains from the same sample are listed, as sequenced in a study of early T cells in non-severe SARS-CoV-2 infection. TCRdb ran MiXCR on the 5' RACE reads and lists one entry per CDR3 protein. Among more than 25,000 distinct CDR3 sequences listed, about 4.6% were seen once. The input for sequencing was whole blood, taken at baseline. All receptors come from an adult who was a healthcare worker with PCR-confirmed SARS-CoV-2 infection or an uninfected control (not recorded which).

This chain links TRBV2 with TRBJ2-4; D is undetermined. CDR1 and CDR2 (germline): SNHLY, FYNNEI. V was clipped by 2 bases and J by 0 bases, with 8 bases between them. This CDR3 has 15 amino acids. Here the CDR3 reads CASSERRLAKNIQYF. CDR3 coding DNA: TGTGCCAGCAGTGAACGGCGGCTAGCCAAAAACATTCAGTACTTC.

The V gene is TRBV20-1, the J gene TRBJ2-3, with TRBD2 matching over 14 bases. The germline CDR1 and CDR2 sequences are DFQATT and SNEGSKA (reference sequence). V gave up 6 bases and J gave up 3 bases; unmatched junction bases: 5. The CDR3 consists of 15 residues. In DNA, the CDR3 is TGCAGTGCCGGCGGGACTAGCGGGAGTACAGATACGCAGTATTTT. As protein: CSAGGTSGSTDTQYF.

This clonotype came up many times. This chain connects TRBV29-1 to TRBJ2-5; tentative D call: TRBD1 (7 bases). This CDR3 region has 14 residues. V shed 7 bases and J shed 1 base, with 16 bases lying between them. Germline CDR1 and CDR2: SQVTM and ANQGSEA. The CDR3 region is CSARRGTAQETQYF. The CDR3 region has the DNA TGCAGCGCCCGGAGGGGGACAGCCCAAGAGACCCAGTACTTC.

This clonotype was seen many times. The CDR3 DNA reads TGTGCCAGCAGTTCCCAGGGGACATGGGGCCGGGGCTACACCTTC. It is translated as CASSSQGTWGRGYTF. The chain combines TRBV12-3 or TRBV12-4 with TRBJ1-2; the D gene is possibly TRBD1 (6 bases). There are 15 residues in the CDR3. The V and J ends lost 4 bases and 8 bases respectively, with 20 bases between them.

This clonotype was counted at least ten times. The rearrangement links TRBV5-8 to TRBJ1-5; D may be TRBD1 (5 bases). CDR3 length: 15 amino acids. The V end lost 4 bases, the J end lost 5 bases, and 16 bases lay between the germline ends. The germline gives CDR1 SGHTS, CDR2 YDEGEE. This CDR3 reads CASSLNSRGDQPQHF. The CDR3 DNA is TGTGCCAGCAGCCTAAACTCAAGGGGAGATCAGCCCCAGCATTTT.

This clonotype was counted ten times or more. The chain joins TRBV7-9 to TRBJ2-1, with 8 bases identical to TRBD2. J gave up 9 bases and V 4 bases, and 32 bases lay outside the gene matches. Germline-derived CDR1 and CDR2 are SEHNR and FQNEAQ (reference sequence). There are 22 residues in the CDR3. This chain's CDR3 is CASSSTLSPIDKAGDWLGEQFF. For the CDR3, the DNA is TGTGCCAGCAGCTCAACACTCTCCCCGATCGATAAAGCGGGAGATTGGCTCGGTGAGCAGTTCTTC. Full variable domain (rest looked up from reference TRBV7-9 and TRBJ2-1): DTGVSQNPRHKITKRGQNVTFRCDPISEHNRLYWYRQTLGQGPEFLTYFQNEAQLEKSRLLSDRFSAERPKGSFSTLEIQRTEQGDSAMYLCASSSTLSPIDKAGDWLGEQFFGPGTRLTVL.

In this sample, this clonotype turned up many times. V is TRBV6-6 and J is TRBJ2-7; TRBD2 agrees at 7 bases. This CDR3 comprises 11 residues. J was trimmed by 7 bases and V by 5 bases; bases with no gene match: 2. CDR1 is MNHNY, CDR2 SVGAGI, per germline (reference sequence). The CDR3 loop reads CASSVAGEQYF. The CDR3 DNA follows: TGTGCCAGCAGTGTAGCGGGTGAGCAGTACTTC.

This clonotype was seen many times. The chain joins TRBV7-9 to TRBJ2-5; TRBD1 aligns across 10 bases. Germline V gene data show CDR1 as SEHNR and CDR2 as FQNEAQ (reference sequence). V lost 4 bases to trimming and J lost 3 bases; unmatched junction nucleotides: 5. CDR3 size: 15 residues. The CDR3 reads CASSSDRGRKETQYF. The CDR3 DNA is TGTGCCAGCAGCTCTGACAGGGGGCGCAAAGAGACCCAGTACTTC.